The present T cell receptor (beta chain) was sequenced within a study of CD8+CD57+ T cells in acquired aplastic anemia. Trimming took 4 bases from V and 4 from J, leaving 13 bases between them. The germline CDR1 and CDR2 sequences are LNHNV and YYDKDF (reference sequence). The CDR3 totals 14 residues. It was genomic DNA that served as the template for profiling TCR beta VDJ and CDR3. TCRdb itself ran the reads through MiXCR, one entry per CDR3 protein. This table has about 220,000 distinct CDR3 sequences, about a third appearing once. In its sample, this clonotype was seen many times. The sequenced sample was sorted CD4+, CD8+, or CD8+CD57+ T cells (not recorded which) from PBMCs. The source of this sequence is a human donor in good health, serving as a control. The V gene is TRBV15, the J gene TRBJ1-2, with a weak D call TRBD1 (6 bases). The CDR3: CATSIEQGAYGYTF. CDR3 nucleotide sequence: TGTGCCACCAGCATAGAACAGGGTGCCTATGGCTACACCTTC.